The T cell receptor beta chain described here comes from a study of cytomegalovirus exposure and HLA in healthy donors. Study-wide results and limits: Sequencing had likely introduced a cluster of highly shared sequence variants as an artifact. A few CMV-associated chains were confirmed in vitro to be specific for CMV antigens.

The CDR3 has 12 residues. V was clipped by 4 bases and J by 7 bases, with 10 bases between them. The germline gives CDR1 KGHSH, CDR2 LQKENI. Primers: 60 Vbeta forward and 13 Jbeta reverse. The protocol was immunoSEQ multiplex PCR, while the TCRdb copy is restricted to in-frame clones and leaves out a portion. The table includes 100,000 to 150,000 clones, roughly 80% detected once. Turning to this clone: The antigen remains unidentified.

V and J are TRBV18 and TRBJ1-1; D remains ambiguous. Sequenced input: PBMCs. The TCR sequence derives from a man aged 25-40 years in good health and CMV-seronegative. The CDR3, as DNA: TGTGCCAGCTCACAACGAGGAGATGAAGCTTTCTTT. Protein sequence: CASSQRGDEAFF.